The rows below give T cell receptor beta chains drawn from one sample of a study of OX40 agonist ivuxolimab in advanced cancers. Profiled with immunoSEQ multiplex PCR; TCRdb holds only in-frame clones, not every one. The table lists 90,000 to 120,000 clones, roughly 90% of them singletons. This specimen consisted of CD4+ or CD8+ T cells sorted from blood, obtained in a trial of the OX40 agonist ivuxolimab. The receptors derive from an adult with an advanced solid tumor such as melanoma, head and neck, liver or kidney cancer. Each CDR3 is given with its conserved first and last residue. The D gene is left open where the match is weak. The size field is filled for only some rows; it gives once, few, many or a size class.

>15|-|-|TRBV5-1|TRBJ1-1
TGCGCCACCTCCCCGGGATTAAATTCAAACACTGAAGCTTTCTTT
CATSPGLNSNTEAFF
>11|-|-|TRBV7-2|TRBJ2-7
TGTGCCAGCAGCTTAATCTACGAGCAGTACTTC
CASSLIYEQYF
>13|TRBD2|-|TRBV5-5|TRBJ2-2
TGTGCCAGCAGCCGACTAGCGGGAGGGCAGCTGTTTTTT
CASSRLAGGQLFF
>14|-|-|TRBV27|TRBJ2-4
TGTGCCAGCAGTTTCCCAGGAGCCAAAAACATTCAGTACTTC
CASSFPGAKNIQYF
>14|-|-|TRBV18|TRBJ1-1
TGTGCCAGCTCACCGAGCGTGGACGTGGGTGAAGCTTTCTTT
CASSPSVDVGEAFF
>15|TRBD1|few|TRBV18|TRBJ1-5
TGTGCCAGCTCACCAGGACAGGGATGGAATCAGCCCCAGCATTTT
CASSPGQGWNQPQHF
>14|TRBD1|few|TRBV19|TRBJ1-1
TGTGCCAGTAGTACCGGACAGGGGAACACTGAAGCTTTCTTT
CASSTGQGNTEAFF
>12|-|-|TRBV28|TRBJ2-7
TGTGCCAGCAGTTTTTTCTATTACGAGCAGTACTTC
CASSFFYYEQYF
>13|-|-|TRBV28|TRBJ2-2
TGTGCCAGCAGGTATGAGAACACCGGGGAGCTGTTTTTT
CASRYENTGELFF
>15|TRBD1|-|TRBV7-9|TRBJ2-7
TGTGCCAGCAGCTTAGAGGGACAGGGCGGCTACGAGCAGTACTTC
CASSLEGQGGYEQYF
>12|-|-|TRBV28|TRBJ2-2
TGTGCCAGCAGTTTAAGGACCGGGGAGCTGTTTTTT
CASSLRTGELFF
>15|TRBD2|-|TRBV19|TRBJ2-2
TGTGCCAGTAGACTAGCGGGAGCCAACACCGGGGAGCTGTTTTTT
CASRLAGANTGELFF
>16|TRBD1|once|TRBV6-5|TRBJ1-3
TGTGCCAGCAGTTACCAGAAACAGGGGGCTGGAAACACCATATATTTT
CASSYQKQGAGNTIYF
>14|TRBD1|-|TRBV29-1|TRBJ1-1
TGCAGCGCCATGTGGAGGGGGCTGAACACTGAAGCTTTCTTT
CSAMWRGLNTEAFF
>13|TRBD1|few|TRBV6-1|TRBJ1-2
TGTGCCACCTGGACAGGGGGCGCTGGGGGCTACACCTTC
CATWTGGAGGYTF
>15|-|-|TRBV21-1|TRBJ1-3
TGTGCCAGCAGCAAGAGATGGACAGGTCGGAACACCATATATTTT
CASSKRWTGRNTIYF
>17|TRBD2|-|TRBV28|TRBJ2-3
TGTGCCAGCAGTTTAAGGACTAGCGGAGGGGGCACAGATACGCAGTATTTT
CASSLRTSGGGTDTQYF
>19|-|-|TRBV15|TRBJ2-4
TGTGCCACCAGCAGAGGAGGCAGGGAGGTTTCTCTAACCAAAAACATTCAGTACTTC
CATSRGGREVSLTKNIQYF
>13|-|-|TRBV6-5|TRBJ2-7
TGTGCCAGCAGTCGAGGTGTTCACTACGAGCAGTACTTC
CASSRGVHYEQYF
>15|-|-|TRBV9|TRBJ2-7
TGTGCCAGCAGCATGTCGGGGGGCCCCCCGAACGAGCAGTACTTC
CASSMSGGPPNEQYF
>16|TRBD2|-|TRBV18|TRBJ2-7
TGTGCCAGCTCACCTTTCGAGGCTAGCGGAACCTACGAGCAGTACTTC
CASSPFEASGTYEQYF
>15|TRBD1|-|TRBV7-9|TRBJ2-3
TGTGCCAGCAGATTGGACAGGGCCGTCACAGATACGCAGTATTTT
CASRLDRAVTDTQYF
>21|-|-|TRBV28|TRBJ1-5
TGTGCCAGCAGTCCCCACCCCGGCGGCAGCGGCCCAAGGGAGACAAATCAGCCCCAGCATTTT
CASSPHPGGSGPRETNQPQHF
>14|-|-|TRBV27|TRBJ1-1
TGTGCCAGCAGTTCTCCCGGGGTGAACACTGAAGCTTTCTTT
CASSSPGVNTEAFF
>15|TRBD2|-|TRBV7-6|TRBJ2-1
TGTGCCAGCAGCCCCCCTAGCGGGAGTTACGATGAGCAGTTCTTC
CASSPPSGSYDEQFF
>12|-|-|TRBV2|TRBJ2-7
TGTGCCAGCAGTGTTAGGGGGTACGAGCAGTACTTC
CASSVRGYEQYF
>14|-|-|TRBV6-1|TRBJ2-3
TGTGCCAGCAGCCCGGCCACGGACATTGCGACGCAGTATTTT
CASSPATDIATQYF
>19|-|-|TRBV19|TRBJ2-1
TGTGCCAGTAGTATAGACCTAAGCCCAGGGGTAAGCTCCTACAATGAGCAGTTCTTC
CASSIDLSPGVSSYNEQFF
>15|TRBD1|-|TRBV28|TRBJ1-1
TGTGCCAGCAGTTCTTCCGGGACAGGGCGCACTGAAGCTTTCTTT
CASSSSGTGRTEAFF
>16|-|-|TRBV19|TRBJ2-1
TGTGCCAGTAGCCCCGCGAGGGCAAAAAACTACAATGAGCAGTTCTTC
CASSPARAKNYNEQFF
>15|-|-|TRBV7-9|TRBJ2-7
TGTGCCAGCAGCTTATTCTGGGGATCGAGCTACGAGCAGTACTTC
CASSLFWGSSYEQYF
>15|TRBD1|-|TRBV11-1|TRBJ1-1
TGTGCCAGCAGCTACAGGGGGCCGGGTTCCACTGAAGCTTTCTTT
CASSYRGPGSTEAFF
>17|TRBD2|once|TRBV28|TRBJ2-3
TGTGCCAGCAGTCCGGGACTAGCGGGAGGGCCGGGGGATACGCAGTATTTT
CASSPGLAGGPGDTQYF
>15|-|-|TRBV5-8|TRBJ1-4
TGTGCCAGCAGCACTATGGACCGCAGTAATGAAAAACTGTTTTTT
CASSTMDRSNEKLFF
>13|-|-|TRBV7-3|TRBJ2-1
TGTGCCAGCAGAGAGGGCACTAACAATGAGCAGTTCTTC
CASREGTNNEQFF
>11|-|-|TRBV5-1|TRBJ2-3
TGCGCCAGCAGCTTCACAGATACGCAGTATTTT
CASSFTDTQYF
>15|-|-|TRBV7-2|TRBJ1-2
TGTGCCAGCAGCTTAGCCCAAGGAGGGTCTTATGGCTACACCTTC
CASSLAQGGSYGYTF
>12|-|-|TRBV30|TRBJ2-3
TGTGCCTGGAGTGTACGACCAGATACGCAGTATTTT
CAWSVRPDTQYF
>16|TRBD1|-|TRBV5-1|TRBJ1-4
TGCGCCAGCAGCTTGGATGGGACAGGGTTGGGGGAAAAACTGTTTTTT
CASSLDGTGLGEKLFF
>18|TRBD1|-|TRBV18|TRBJ1-2
TGTGCCAGCTCACCAACGGTGGGACAGGGGGCCTCAAACTATGGCTACACCTTC
CASSPTVGQGASNYGYTF
>15|-|-|TRBV5-1|TRBJ2-1
TGCGCCAGCAGCATCCGACTAGAGCCCTACAATGAGCAGTTCTTC
CASSIRLEPYNEQFF
>16|TRBD1|-|TRBV5-6|TRBJ2-7
TGTGCCAGCAGTTGGCGACCGGGACAGGGGGAATGGGGGCAGTACTTC
CASSWRPGQGEWGQYF
>15|-|-|TRBV19|TRBJ1-5
TGTGCCAGTAGTATTGACGGGGGGGTTAATCAGCCCCAGCATTTT
CASSIDGGVNQPQHF
>16|-|-|TRBV27|TRBJ2-3
TGTGCCAGCAGACGAGGATCGACGGTTGGCACAGATACGCAGTATTTT
CASRRGSTVGTDTQYF